A few counts support the clone carrying this T cell receptor (beta chain). The antigen is unknown. TCR alpha and beta CDR3 regions were amplified from RNA using iRepertoire nested multiplex PCR. One-step reverse transcription and amplification started from around 100-400 ng of tissue mRNA or PBMC total RNA. TCRdb independently ran MiXCR on the multiplex PCR reads; one entry per CDR3 protein. This table holds under 150,000 distinct CDR3 sequences, around 23% found once. The sample belongs to a study of glioma-infiltrating T cells. Findings and caveats of the study: Very few CDR3 sequences were shared between tissue and blood. Above-expected tissue-blood divergence occurred in all gliomas, most in low-grade ones.

CDR3 length: 13 residues. Germline V gives CDR1 MNHNS, CDR2 SASEGT. Trimming took 8 bases from V and 1 from J, leaving 9 bases between them. The source is a human donor with low-grade glioma or glioblastoma, undergoing nonglioma brain surgery, or in good health (not recorded which). The chain combines TRBV6-1 with TRBJ2-4, with D perhaps TRBD2 (5 bases). Sequenced input: glioma tissue, nonneoplastic brain tissue, or PBMCs (not recorded which). CDR3 sequence reads: CASHTGAKNIQYF. CDR3 nucleotide sequence: TGTGCCAGCCATACGGGGGCCAAAAACATTCAGTACTTC.